This T cell receptor (beta chain) appears in the sequencing data of a study of neoadjuvant nivolumab and ipilimumab in lung cancer. Study-level findings and limits: Pathologic regression was not significantly tied to TCR clonality. From pretherapy to surgery, tumor richness and clonality rose with dual therapy.

Clones were sequenced by immunoSEQ multiplex PCR, and TCRdb holds only the in-frame ones, with some missing. The sample has some 13,000 clones, around 95% seen once; the top ten hold 2% to 3%. Points on this clone: Its target is not known.

Deletions cut 1 base from V and 9 bases from J, with 20 bases between. This CDR3 contains 15 residues. Germline CDR1 and CDR2: SGHNT and YYREEE (reference sequence). The sample consisted of peripheral blood, taken after neoadjuvant nivolumab, alone or with ipilimumab, at or shortly before surgery. The rearrangement joins TRBV5-4 to TRBJ2-7; D is possibly TRBD1 or TRBD2 (6 bases each). This receptor was obtained from an adult with non-small cell lung cancer. The CDR3 sequence is CASSLSGGRIYAQYF. As DNA, the CDR3 is TGTGCCAGCAGCTTGTCTGGGGGGCGAATCTATGCGCAGTACTTC.